This is a list of T cell receptor beta chains from one sample in a study of blood T cell repertoires in COVID-19. The protocol was immunoSEQ multiplex PCR, while the TCRdb copy is restricted to in-frame clones and leaves out a portion. This table has a few hundred thousand clones, approximately 81% appearing once. Input material: peripheral blood. These receptors originate from a woman aged 18-29 years with acute or convalescent COVID-19. The conserved cysteine and the conserved F or W are not part of the CDR3 here.

TRBJ2-1 | TRBV28 | ASPPDRGPLNEQF
TRBJ1-4 | TRBV19 | ASSPTHRDRDPDEKLF
TRBJ1-1 | TRBV29-1 | SVGETEAF
TRBJ2-2 | TRBV6-6 | ASETGLARLTGELF
TRBJ1-2 | TRBV2 | ASSFNRGNYGYT
TRBJ1-2 | TRBV5-1 | ASSLAPGDYGYT
TRBJ1-2 | TRBV24-1 | ATSDPQGPYGYT
TRBJ1-1 | TRBV6-1 | ASSDRDSNTEAF
TRBJ1-1 | TRBV6-5 | ASGHRESTEAF
TRBJ1-1 | TRBV6-4 | ASSDLPGARTEAF
TRBJ1-1 | TRBV28 | ASSSRGVTEAF
TRBJ1-6 | TRBV13 | ASSLGGTPLH
TRBJ1-1 | TRBV6-5 | ASSYQFAGTPEAF
TRBJ2-2 | TRBV24-1 | ATSGRGSGESDTGELF
TRBJ2-3 | TRBV28 | ASSPTRGQRTASTDTQY
TRBJ1-2 | TRBV28 | VVDGYT
TRBJ1-4 | TRBV7-2 | ASSSTTLGTGEEKLF
TRBJ2-6 | TRBV7-8 | ASSLDGSDTFSGANVLT
TRBJ2-1 | TRBV5-8 | ASSLGSGSYNEQF
TRBJ2-5 | TRBV4-1 | ASSLVQGVGETQY
TRBJ2-1 | TRBV3-1/TRBV3-2 | ASSQSSAGLIEQF
TRBJ1-6 | TRBV5-8 | ASSLGQGINSPLH
TRBJ1-2 | TRBV7-3 | ASSSGDGGYT
TRBJ2-7 | TRBV27 | ASSLGQNYEQY
TRBJ1-4 | TRBV5-4 | ASSFRGGEKLF
TRBJ2-3 | TRBV29-1 | SAEGREGHTDTQY
TRBJ2-2 | TRBV7-3 | ASRTGTGNTGELF
TRBJ1-2 | TRBV10-3 | AISETETNYGYT
TRBJ1-1 | TRBV3-1/TRBV3-2 | ASSRTGTENTEAF
TRBJ2-7 | TRBV30 | AWGDGVNYEQY
TRBJ1-1 | TRBV5-1 | ASSLKSGEEDAF
TRBJ2-6 | TRBV7-3 | ASSPDRVGANVLT
TRBJ2-3 | TRBV29-1 | SVRADTQY
TRBJ1-2 | TRBV18 | ASSGTGGSERGYT
TRBJ1-1 | TRBV3-1/TRBV3-2 | ASSQDMNTEAF
TRBJ1-4 | TRBV28 | ASSNPGHTNEKLF
TRBJ2-5 | TRBV3-1/TRBV3-2 | ASSHPLAGEETQY
TRBJ2-1 | TRBV2 | ASALAGRNEQF
TRBJ1-2 | TRBV6-5 | ASSTPGDYGYT
TRBJ2-3 | TRBV24-1 | ATSDPAAGGTSTDTQY
TRBJ1-1 | TRBV28 | ASSSNRGTEAF
TRBJ2-4 | TRBV9 | ASSPRTSGSGGIQY
TRBJ2-7 | TRBV18 | ASSLAGGPDEQY
TRBJ1-1 | TRBV6-5 | ASSYSPGNTEAF
TRBJ2-2 | TRBV24-1 | ATRGPDTGELF
TRBJ2-7 | TRBV5-1 | ASSPGLAGPSTYEQY
TRBJ1-3 | TRBV7-6 | ASSPGSAGAYGNTIY